The 12 T cell receptor beta chains reported below all come from one sample, sequenced in a study of blood T cell repertoires in COVID-19. Repertoires were generated with immunoSEQ multiplex PCR, while TCRdb's copy carries only in-frame clones and drops some. The sample has 100,000 or so clones, 85% seen once; the top ten hold 4.1%. Sequencing input: peripheral blood. Receptor source: a middle-aged man with acute or convalescent COVID-19.

This clone was seen just once. This chain connects TRBV14 to TRBJ1-6; a possible D gene is TRBD1 (5 bases). In germline, CDR1 is SGHDN, CDR2 FVKESK. The V end was cut by 4 bases, the J end by 9 bases, with 19 bases between. The CDR3 loop spans 16 amino acids. The CDR3 bases are TGTGCCAGCAGCCCGACCTCCGGGACTGTAGTTTCACCCCTCCACTTT. Amino acid sequence: CASSPTSGTVVSPLHF.

The chain combines TRBV4-1 with TRBJ2-7; 10 bases are shared with TRBD1. This CDR3 spans 17 amino acids. Looked up from germline, CDR1 is MGHRA and CDR2 is YSYEKL. V lost 2 bases and J lost 0; bases outside the gene matches: 7. CDR3 sequence (DNA): TGCGCCAGCAGCCAATTTTTTGGGACAGGGGACTCCTACGAGCAGTACTTC. Protein product: CASSQFFGTGDSYEQYF.

The V and J genes are TRBV3-1 (or the pseudogene TRBV3-2) and TRBJ1-3; D is uncertain. The length of the CDR3 is 13 residues. Trimming shortened V by 3 bases and J by 1 base, and 4 bases separated the two germline ends. Germline V gives CDR1 LGHDT, CDR2 YNNKEL (reference sequence). In DNA form, the CDR3 reads TGTGCCAGCAGCCACAGGTCTGGAAACACCATATATTTT. Translating gives CASSHRSGNTIYF.

Within the sample, this clone is medium-sized. The sample contains more than one DNA sequence encoding this CDR3. This chain joins TRBV10-2 and TRBJ2-2; perhaps TRBD2 as D (5 bases). CDR3 length equals 14 residues. Germline V lookup: CDR1 WSHSY, CDR2 SAAADI. Deletions cut 3 bases from V and 1 base from J, with 6 bases between. The CDR3: CASSDGGNTGELFF. CDR3 in DNA: TGCGCCAGCAGTGATGGAGGGAACACCGGGGAGCTGTTTTTT.

The V call is TRBV21-1, the J call TRBJ1-2. TRBV21-1 is a listed pseudogene. There are 17 residues in the CDR3. CDR3 in DNA: TGTGCCAGCAGCAAAGAAGACTGGGGACTAGCTAACTATGGCTACACCTTC. This codes for CASSKEDWGLANYGYTF.

The V call is TRBV6-6, the J call TRBJ2-1, with TRBD2 identical over 11 bases. Germline assignment: CDR1 MNHNY and CDR2 SVGAGI (reference sequence). V trimming: 3 bases; J trimming: 7 bases; junction bases outside the gene matches: 5. The CDR3 totals 15 residues. CDR3 region: CASSYLAGGGNEQFF. In DNA, the CDR3 is TGTGCCAGCAGTTATCTAGCGGGAGGCGGGAATGAGCAGTTCTTC.

The chain couples TRBV12-3 or TRBV12-4 to TRBJ2-5; D not resolved. The germline V and J ends were trimmed by 3 bases and 5 bases, with 10 bases remaining between them. The CDR3 covers 13 residues. The CDR3 loop is CASSFSYLETQYF. The CDR3 nucleotides read TGTGCCAGCAGTTTTTCCTACCTTGAGACCCAGTACTTC.

The chain is built from TRBV9 and TRBJ1-2; 8 positions agree with TRBD1. CDR1 is SGDLS, CDR2 YYNGEE, per germline. The J segment lost 7 bases and the V segment lost 6 bases, leaving 14 bases of the junction unmatched. The length of the CDR3 is 15 residues. CDR3 sequence (DNA): TGTGCCAGCACTTCCTCTGGGACAGGAGGACTTGGCTACACCTTC. Its protein is CASTSSGTGGLGYTF.

CDR3 nucleotide sequence: TGTGCCAGCAGTACCCAGGGCGCGAACACCGGGGAGCTGTTTTTT. Translated: CASSTQGANTGELFF. The chain recombines TRBV7-3 with TRBJ2-2; D may be TRBD1 (5 bases). CDR3 length equals 15 residues. V was trimmed by 6 bases and J by 0 bases, leaving 11 bases between them. Per germline, CDR1 SGHTA and CDR2 FQGTGA.

The chain joins TRBV7-3 to TRBJ1-5; perhaps TRBD1 as D (6 bases). Trimming removed 4 bases from V and 14 bases from J, with 24 bases in between. Germline-derived CDR1 and CDR2 are SGHTA and FQGTGA. The CDR3 consists of 15 residues. The CDR3 reads CASSSTGRGNPPKHF. For the CDR3, the DNA is TGTGCCAGCAGCTCAACGGGCAGGGGAAATCCCCCGAAGCATTTT.

The chain uses TRBV5-1 and TRBJ2-7; D might be TRBD1 (6 bases). The germline V gene encodes CDR1 SGHRS and CDR2 YFSETQ. Trimming took 3 bases from V and 0 from J, leaving 10 bases between them. This CDR3 has 14 residues. The CDR3 loop reads CASSSRDNSYEQYF. In DNA form, the CDR3 reads TGCGCCAGCAGCTCCCGGGACAACTCCTACGAGCAGTACTTC.

This chain joins TRBV6-6 and TRBJ2-7; TRBD1 matches at 11 bases. Trimming took 5 bases from V and 3 from J; bases not matched to a gene: 6. The CDR3 has 15 amino acids. Germline CDR1 is MNHNY and CDR2 is SVGAGI (reference sequence). In DNA form, the CDR3 reads TGTGCCAGCAGTAGGGGACAGGGGGTCTTCTACGAGCAGTACTTC. The encoded protein is CASSRGQGVFYEQYF.